Included here is one TCR beta chain sequence, with context. The data were taken from a study of cytotoxic CD8 clonotypes in ibrutinib-treated CLL. Overall study: Responses comprised 25 or so partial and 2 complete; at median roughly 70 months, approximately 15 remained remitted and about 12 progressed.

TCR beta libraries used 2 to 2.5 micrograms of genomic DNA from cryopreserved PBMCs. Here immunoSEQ multiplex PCR was the method, and the copy in TCRdb shows in-frame clones only, minus some. The sample lists approximately 190,000 clones, just under 80% occurring once. CDR1 SGHTS and CDR2 YDEGEE come from the germline V gene. Trimming shortened V by 4 bases and J by 3 bases, and 15 bases separated the two germline ends. This CDR3 is 15 amino acids long. Sequencing used PBMCs, obtained after 12 months of ibrutinib treatment. The clonotype was recovered from a human donor with chronic lymphocytic leukemia. V is TRBV5-8 and J is TRBJ2-3; D possibly corresponds to TRBD2 (5 bases). CDR3 region: CASSLTSTGTDTQYF. In DNA form, the CDR3 reads TGTGCCAGCAGCCTAACTAGTACTGGGACAGATACGCAGTATTTT.